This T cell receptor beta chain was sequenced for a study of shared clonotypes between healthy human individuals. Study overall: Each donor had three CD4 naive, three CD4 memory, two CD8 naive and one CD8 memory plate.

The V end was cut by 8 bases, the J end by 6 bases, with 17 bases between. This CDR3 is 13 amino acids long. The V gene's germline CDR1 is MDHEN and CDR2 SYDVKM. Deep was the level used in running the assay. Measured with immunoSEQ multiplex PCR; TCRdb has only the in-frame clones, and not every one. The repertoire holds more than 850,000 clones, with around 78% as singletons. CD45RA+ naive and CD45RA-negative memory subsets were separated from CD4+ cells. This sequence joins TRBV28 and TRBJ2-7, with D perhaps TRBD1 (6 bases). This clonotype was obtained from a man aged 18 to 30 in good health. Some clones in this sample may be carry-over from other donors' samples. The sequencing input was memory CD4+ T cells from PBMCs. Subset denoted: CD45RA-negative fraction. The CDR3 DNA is TGTGCCAGCGGGGGCAGGGCTGGTCGCGAGCAGTACTTC. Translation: CASGGRAGREQYF.